This T cell receptor (beta chain) was observed in a study of T cells in Graves' hyperthyroidism and ophthalmopathy. This clonotype was counted many times. V lost 4 bases, J lost 10 bases, and 7 bases stayed unmatched. CDR3 length: 15 residues. From germline, CDR1 is SEHNR and CDR2 FQNEAQ (reference sequence). From RNA transcripts, TCR beta CDR3 regions were amplified. In the first-round RT-PCR of the TCR CDR3, the HTBI primer set was used. One entry per CDR3 protein, called by TCRdb with MiXCR from the multiplex PCR reads. The sample consists of 450,000 to 700,000 distinct CDR3 sequences, around 42% of them appearing once.

This clonotype was sampled from an adult woman with Graves' disease, either hyperthyroidism or ophthalmopathy (not recorded which). Source material: peripheral blood or thyroid tissue (not recorded which). V usage is TRBV7-9 and J usage is TRBJ1-6, with 10 positions matching TRBD1. CDR3 residues: CASSSWDRGGSPLHF. CDR3 DNA: TGTGCCAGCAGCTCTTGGGACAGGGGAGGGTCACCCCTCCACTTT. Drawing the rest from reference TRBV7-9 and TRBJ1-6, the complete variable domain is DTGVSQNPRHKITKRGQNVTFRCDPISEHNRLYWYRQTLGQGPEFLTYFQNEAQLEKSRLLSDRFSAERPKGSFSTLEIQRTEQGDSAMYLCASSSWDRGGSPLHFGNGTRLTVT.